Each of the 18 T cell receptor beta chains below was sequenced from the same sample in a study of CD8 T cells in ankylosing spondylitis. TCRdb redid the calling of the 5' RACE reads with MiXCR, one entry per CDR3 protein. The sample lists about 220,000 distinct CDR3 sequences, roughly 24% occurring once. Sequencing was performed on blood, either unsorted or a sorted T cell fraction (not recorded which). The receptors shown here come from a male donor with ankylosing spondylitis or in good health (not recorded which).

This clonotype was seen many times. The CDR3 DNA follows: TGCAGTGCTAGTCCGGGAGGGCGGTACGAGCAGTACTTC. Encoded protein: CSASPGGRYEQYF. J is TRBJ2-7 and V is TRBV20-1, with 8 nucleotides matching TRBD2. V was clipped by 3 bases and J by 4 bases; unmatched bases: 5. Looked up from germline, CDR1 is DFQATT and CDR2 is SNEGSKA (reference sequence). The CDR3 is 13 amino acids.

The chain is built from TRBV6-1 and TRBJ2-3; 16 bases align to TRBD2. V gave up 5 bases and J gave up 4 bases; unmatched junction bases: 6. The CDR3 contains 17 residues. Germline values: CDR1 MNHNS, CDR2 SASEGT. In DNA form, the CDR3 reads TGTGCCAGCAGTCCCTACGGGACTAGCGGGAGGGCAGATACGCAGTATTTT. This codes for CASSPYGTSGRADTQYF.

The chain carries TRBV20-1 and TRBJ2-7; D is uncertain. V gave up 3 bases and J gave up 1 base, with 10 bases separating them. Germline loops: CDR1 DFQATT, CDR2 SNEGSKA (reference sequence). The CDR3 is made up of 13 amino acids. The CDR3 nucleotides read TGCAGTGCTAGGTGGGCAAGATCCTACGAGCAGTACTTC. It specifies CSARWARSYEQYF.

J is TRBJ1-5 and V is TRBV20-1; 8 bases align to TRBD1. The CDR3 is made up of 13 amino acids. From germline, CDR1 is DFQATT and CDR2 SNEGSKA (reference sequence). The ends lost 2 bases at V and 7 bases at J; junction bases unmatched: 4. The CDR3 protein is CSARRDRTQPQHF. For the CDR3, the DNA is TGCAGTGCTAGACGGGACAGGACGCAGCCCCAGCATTTT.

V usage is TRBV25-1 and J usage is TRBJ1-1; D uncertain. This CDR3 contains 13 residues. Germline CDR1 MGHDK, CDR2 SYGVNS. V was pared by 4 bases and J by 1 base, with 7 bases between. This CDR3 reads CASSARENTEAFF. The CDR3 bases are TGTGCCAGCAGTGCTCGGGAGAACACTGAAGCTTTCTTT.

This clonotype was counted between two and nine times. The rearrangement links TRBV6-5 to TRBJ2-1, with TRBD2 matching 10 bases. This CDR3 has 14 amino acids. Germline assignment: CDR1 MNHEY and CDR2 SVGAGI. The trim removed 0 bases at V and 13 bases at J, leaving 6 bases unmatched. CDR3 residues: CASSYSASGSPQFF. The CDR3 DNA sequence: TGTGCCAGCAGTTACTCGGCTAGCGGGAGTCCTCAGTTCTTC.

This chain joins TRBV7-2 and TRBJ2-5; TRBD2 aligns across 9 bases. V lost 5 bases, J lost 7 bases, and 14 bases stayed unmatched. The CDR3 consists of 16 residues. Germline-derived CDR1 and CDR2 are SGHTA and FQGNSA. Written as DNA, the CDR3 is TGTGCCAGCAGCCCCCGGGCGGCTAGCGGGAAGGGGACCCAGTACTTC. It yields the protein CASSPRAASGKGTQYF.

Of note for this clonotype: A clone one base away is much larger, so this may be a read error. The CDR3 here is CSTSGGSYNEQFF. The DNA of the CDR3 is TGCAGTACTAGCGGGGGCTCCTACAATGAGCAGTTCTTC. V is TRBV20-1 and J is TRBJ2-1; TRBD2 agrees at 11 bases. CDR3 length equals 13 residues. Germline V CDR1 and CDR2: DFQATT, SNEGSKA (reference sequence).

The chain links TRBV5-1 to TRBJ2-3, with D uncertain. This CDR3 is 14 amino acids long. The germline gives CDR1 SGHRS, CDR2 YFSETQ. V was clipped by 2 bases and J by 2 bases, with 9 bases between them. The CDR3 protein is CASSFQDDTDTQYF. The CDR3 DNA is TGCGCCAGCAGCTTCCAGGATGACACAGATACGCAGTATTTT.

Concerning this clonotype: A much larger clone lies a single base off, so this may be a read error. The CDR3 region is CASSPRATTNEKLSF. CDR3 bases: TGTGCCAGCAGCCCCCGGGCGACAACTAATGAAAAACTGTCTTTT. This chain joins TRBV4-2 and TRBJ1-4; D remains unclear. Germline-derived CDR1 and CDR2 are LGHNA and YNFKEQ. The CDR3 runs 15 residues.

The V call is TRBV10-3, the J call TRBJ2-1; 11 nucleotides align to TRBD2. V lost 6 bases and J lost 2; bases outside the gene matches: 3. This CDR3 has 15 residues. Germline V CDR1 and CDR2: ENHRY, SYGVKD. The CDR3 loop is CAIRKLAGAYNEQFF. Written as DNA, the CDR3 is TGTGCCATCAGGAAACTAGCGGGAGCCTACAATGAGCAGTTCTTC.

In this sample, this clonotype turned up many times. The gene calls are TRBV4-1 and TRBJ1-4, with unresolved D. V was pared by 3 bases and J by 0 bases, with 2 bases between. The CDR3 runs 13 residues. Germline assignment: CDR1 MGHRA and CDR2 YSYEKL. This CDR3 reads CASSQATNEKLFF. DNA for the CDR3: TGCGCCAGCAGCCAGGCAACTAATGAAAAACTGTTTTTT.

In this sample, this clonotype turned up many times. This chain uses TRBV29-1 with TRBJ2-1; D is undetermined. Germline CDR1 is SQVTM and CDR2 is ANQGSEA. The V end lost 6 bases, the J end lost 11 bases, and 11 bases lay between the germline ends. The CDR3 consists of 10 residues. The CDR3 region is CSVHSGQQFF. The CDR3 nucleotides are TGCAGCGTCCACAGTGGTCAGCAGTTCTTC.

The sample holds a few counts of this clonotype. Compared with germline, one end of the junction differs, possibly owing to a read error. J is TRBJ2-7 and V is TRBV12-3 or TRBV12-4; D might be TRBD1 or TRBD2, each matching 5 bases. This CDR3 comprises 9 residues. The CDR3 DNA reads TGTGCCAGCGGACCGGGACCTTTATTC. The encoded protein is CASGPGPLF.

The V gene is TRBV7-2, the J gene TRBJ2-7; D gene uncertain. Germline loops: CDR1 SGHTA, CDR2 FQGNSA. The CDR3 has 12 residues. Trimming left V 4 bases short and J 7 bases short, with 11 bases between. The CDR3 reads CASSYGVGEQYF. CDR3 sequence (DNA): TGTGCCAGCAGCTATGGGGTGGGTGAGCAGTACTTC.

The chain carries TRBV10-3 and TRBJ2-4, with D possibly TRBD2 on 5 matching bases. Germline loops: CDR1 ENHRY, CDR2 SYGVKD. The CDR3 runs 15 residues. Between the trimmed V and J ends, which lost 4 bases and 0 bases, there was a span of 10 bases. In DNA, the CDR3 is TGTGCCATCAGTGGGGAGAGGTTAGCCAAAAACATTCAGTACTTC. Its protein product is CAISGERLAKNIQYF.

This clonotype was observed a handful of times. This rearrangement joins TRBV2 to TRBJ2-5, with TRBD2 matching 13 bases. The CDR3 is made up of 16 amino acids. Losses at the gene ends were 5 bases for V and 5 bases for J; bases not matched to a gene: 8. Germline V CDR1 and CDR2: SNHLY, FYNNEI. The CDR3 loop reads CASSPGLAGDRETQYF. CDR3 in DNA: TGTGCCAGCAGTCCTGGACTAGCGGGAGATCGGGAGACCCAGTACTTC.

The gene calls are TRBV6-5 and TRBJ1-2; weak D call: TRBD1 (5 bases). The V end lost 4 bases, the J end lost 4 bases, and 16 bases lay between the germline ends. In germline, CDR1 is MNHEY, CDR2 SVGAGI. This CDR3 is built from 15 residues. The CDR3 region has the DNA TGTGCCAGCAGTTGGTCAGGGACCCGCGGCTATGGCTACACCTTC. Its translation: CASSWSGTRGYGYTF.